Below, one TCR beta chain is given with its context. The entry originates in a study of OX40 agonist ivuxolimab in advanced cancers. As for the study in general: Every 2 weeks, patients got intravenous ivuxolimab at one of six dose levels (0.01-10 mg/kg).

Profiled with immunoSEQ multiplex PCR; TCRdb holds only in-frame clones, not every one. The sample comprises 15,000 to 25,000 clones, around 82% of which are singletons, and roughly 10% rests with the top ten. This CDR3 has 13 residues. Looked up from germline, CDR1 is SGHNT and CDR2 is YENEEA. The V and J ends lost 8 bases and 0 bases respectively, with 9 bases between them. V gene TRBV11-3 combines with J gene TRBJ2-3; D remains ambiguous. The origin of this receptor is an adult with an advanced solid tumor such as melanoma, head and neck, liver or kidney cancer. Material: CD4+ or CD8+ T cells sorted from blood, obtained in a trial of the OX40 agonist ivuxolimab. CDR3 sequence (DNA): TGTGCCAGCTCGTATCTGAGCACAGATACGCAGTATTTT. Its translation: CASSYLSTDTQYF.